The entry that follows covers one T cell receptor beta chain sequence. Its antigen is currently unknown. The data belong to a study of identical twins. Trimming removed 4 bases from V and 3 bases from J, with 16 bases in between. CDR3 length: 16 amino acids. Germline V gene data show CDR1 as LGHNA and CDR2 as YSLEER. A universal primer site was added by template switching, and unique molecular identifiers were carried by the cDNA. TCRdb recomputed calls from the 5' RACE reads with MiXCR, one row per CDR3 protein. The data contain 250,000 to 300,000 distinct CDR3 sequences, nearly 9.5% of them singletons. Every donor was a healthy Caucasian. General observations from the study: The models gave estimates that fell short of the out-of-frame TCR alpha sharing seen in monozygotic twins.

These data were also reused for a study on yellow fever vaccine responses in identical twins.

This chain uses TRBV4-3 with TRBJ2-1; tentative D call: TRBD2 (6 bases). The sequenced sample consisted of CD8+ T cells sorted from blood. The sequence came from a woman between 18 and 29 years old in good health. The chain's CDR3 is CASSPTPAGYYNEQFF. The CDR3 region has the DNA TGCGCCAGCAGCCCTACCCCTGCGGGGTACTACAATGAGCAGTTCTTC.